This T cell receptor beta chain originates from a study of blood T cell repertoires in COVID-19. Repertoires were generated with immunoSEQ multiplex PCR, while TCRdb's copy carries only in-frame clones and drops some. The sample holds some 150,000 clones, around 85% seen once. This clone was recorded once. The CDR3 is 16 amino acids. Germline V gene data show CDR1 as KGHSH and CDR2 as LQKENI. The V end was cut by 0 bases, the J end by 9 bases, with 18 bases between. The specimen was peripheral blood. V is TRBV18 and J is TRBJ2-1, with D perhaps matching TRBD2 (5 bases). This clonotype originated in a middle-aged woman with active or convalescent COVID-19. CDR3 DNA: TGTGCCAGCTCACCACCGGGTACGGGGTCGATGGGTGAGCAGTTCTTC. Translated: CASSPPGTGSMGEQFF.